What follows describes a single TCR beta chain. Its antigen remains unidentified. The CDR3 spans 15 residues. V was trimmed by 2 bases and J by 2 bases, leaving 10 bases between them. Germline assignment: CDR1 MNHEY and CDR2 SMNVEV (reference sequence). This record comes from a study of T cells after yellow fever vaccination. Across the whole study: The fractions with low cell numbers were processed using SMART-Seq v4 Ultra Low Input. Regarding the study as a whole: Most primary-vaccination clones reappeared after the booster (about 97% CD4, about 88% CD8). A weaker but faster secondary response was observed, peaking on day 5 versus 15.

Template switching by 5'RACE produced TCR cDNA, adding a universal primer site and UMIs. TCRdb reprocessed the 5' RACE reads with MiXCR, giving one entry per CDR3 protein. The sample lists 400,000 to 450,000 distinct CDR3 sequences; 18% were seen once. Sequenced here: PBMCs, sampled before the yellow fever booster vaccination. The receptor's source is a young man who received the YFV17D yellow fever vaccine. This chain uses TRBV27 with TRBJ1-3; no clear D. The CDR3 loop is CASSLKGHPGNTIYF. The DNA of the CDR3 is TGTGCCAGCAGTTTAAAGGGCCACCCTGGAAACACCATATATTTT.